The 13 T cell receptor beta chains presented below share a single source sample, sequenced in a study of blood T cells in healthy people across ages. Primers used in a second PCR of roughly 6 to 11 cycles were a sample-barcoded 5' primer and a J-beta primer mix. TCRdb analysed the 5' RACE reads with MiXCR anew, one entry per CDR3 protein. The sample shows 700,000 to 900,000 distinct CDR3 sequences, approximately 55% of them seen only once. Sequencing input: blood. The receptors here all came from a man older than 75 in good health.

The rearrangement joins TRBV5-1 to TRBJ1-5; perhaps TRBD1 as D (5 bases). Germline-derived CDR1 and CDR2 are SGHRS and YFSETQ. This CDR3 has 14 amino acids. Deletions cut 6 bases from V and 4 bases from J, with 14 bases between. CDR3 coding DNA: TGCGCCAGCATTGGGACCAAAGGAAATCAGCCCCAGCATTTT. Translated: CASIGTKGNQPQHF.

The chain couples TRBV3-1 to TRBJ2-1, with D tentatively TRBD2 (5 bases). Deletions cut 3 bases from V and 0 bases from J, with 12 bases between. Germline V gene sequence: CDR1 LGHDT, CDR2 YNNKEL (reference sequence). The CDR3 consists of 16 residues. CDR3 coding DNA: TGTGCCAGCAGCCATTCTCTAGCTGGCTCCTACAATGAGCAGTTCTTC. It codes for CASSHSLAGSYNEQFF.

This clonotype turned up a few times. The V and J genes are TRBV9 and TRBJ2-1, with no clear D. Germline loops: CDR1 SGDLS, CDR2 YYNGEE. The CDR3 is 12 residues long. Trimming took off 0 bases at V and 10 bases at J, with 8 bases between the two ends. The CDR3 protein is CASSVGGREQFF. The CDR3 DNA reads TGTGCCAGCAGCGTAGGGGGTCGGGAGCAGTTCTTC. The full variable domain, completed using reference TRBV9 and TRBJ2-1, is DSGVTQTPKHLITATGQRVTLRCSPRSGDLSVYWYQQSLDQGLQFLIQYYNGEERAKGNILERFSAQQFPDLHSELNLSSLELGDSALYFCASSVGGREQFFGPGTRLTVL.

This clonotype was counted only a few times. This chain joins TRBV27 and TRBJ2-7, with D perhaps being TRBD1 or TRBD2 (5 bases each). Germline CDR1 is MNHEY and CDR2 is SMNVEV (reference sequence). The CDR3 is 13 residues long. The V and J ends lost 6 bases and 0 bases respectively, with 9 bases between them. As DNA, the CDR3 is TGTGCCAGCAGCCAGGGACCCTCCTACGAGCAGTACTTC. As protein: CASSQGPSYEQYF.

J is TRBJ2-7 and V is TRBV3-1, with D perhaps TRBD2 (5 bases). Trimming cost V 1 base and J 0 bases, with 13 bases left between them. The CDR3 is made up of 16 amino acids. Germline CDR1 LGHDT, CDR2 YNNKEL (reference sequence). Here the CDR3 reads CASSQGLSVSSYEQYF. CDR3 DNA: TGTGCCAGCAGCCAAGGGCTTAGCGTAAGCTCCTACGAGCAGTACTTC.

This clonotype was detected only once. The V gene is TRBV12-3 or TRBV12-4, the J gene TRBJ1-2; no firm D call. The V end lost 4 bases, the J end lost 5 bases, and 14 bases lay between the germline ends. The CDR3 consists of 14 residues. The CDR3 loop is CASSSAGGIYGYTF. The DNA of the CDR3 is TGTGCCAGCAGTTCGGCGGGCGGGATTTATGGCTACACCTTC.

The chain links TRBV2 to TRBJ1-4; D remains ambiguous. Germline CDR1 is SNHLY and CDR2 is FYNNEI. V shed 6 bases and J shed 8 bases, with 16 bases lying between them. This CDR3 comprises 14 residues. The CDR3 nucleotides read TGTGCCAGCAGCCCCCGGCGGGGTGGGGAAAAACTGTTTTTT. Encoded protein: CASSPRRGGEKLFF.

V gene TRBV12-3 or TRBV12-4 combines with J gene TRBJ2-1; 12 bases line up with TRBD2. V was pared by 3 bases and J by 9 bases, with 3 bases of the junction left unmatched. The CDR3 extends over 14 amino acids. This CDR3 is CASSLKLAGGEQFF. The CDR3 nucleotides are TGTGCCAGCAGTTTGAAACTAGCGGGAGGTGAGCAGTTCTTC.

The chain recombines TRBV3-1 with TRBJ2-7, with 9 bases lining up with TRBD1. The length of the CDR3 is 11 residues. After removal of 3 bases from V and 12 bases from J, the junction contained 3 bases not matched to a gene. The germline CDR1 and CDR2 sequences are LGHDT and YNNKEL (reference sequence). CDR3 DNA: TGTGCCAGCAGCCATGGACAGGGGCTGTACTTC. This translates into CASSHGQGLYF.

This chain connects TRBV5-1 to TRBJ1-2; D is perhaps TRBD1 (5 bases). CDR1 and CDR2 from the germline V gene are SGHRS and YFSETQ. Trimming shortened V by 3 bases and J by 11 bases, and 17 bases separated the two germline ends. The CDR3 runs 13 residues. DNA of the CDR3: TGCGCCAGCAGCTCAGGGACGTCCCCTGAGTACACCTTC. This sequence encodes CASSSGTSPEYTF.

V gene TRBV12-3 or TRBV12-4 combines with J gene TRBJ2-6; D unclear. The V end was cut by 7 bases, the J end by 0 bases, with 10 bases between. The CDR3 runs to 15 residues. Here the CDR3 reads CASTLLASGANVLTF. In DNA, the CDR3 is TGTGCCAGCACCCTCCTTGCCTCTGGGGCCAACGTCCTGACTTTC.

The rearrangement links TRBV20-1 to TRBJ2-7, with 9 bases aligning to TRBD1. CDR3 length: 14 residues. The germline CDR1 and CDR2 sequences are DFQATT and SNEGSKA (reference sequence). V lost 6 bases, J lost 1 base, and 7 bases stayed unmatched. CDR3 sequence (DNA): TGCAGTGCCAAGGGACAGGGTTTTTCCTACGAGCAGTACTTC. It codes for CSAKGQGFSYEQYF.

The CDR3 sequence is CASSIPQGPRDAYF. The CDR3 DNA sequence: TGTGCCAGCAGTATACCTCAGGGACCGAGAGACGCGTATTTT. The chain is built from TRBV28 and TRBJ2-3, with D possibly called TRBD1 or TRBD2 (5 bases each). In germline, CDR1 is MDHEN, CDR2 SYDVKM. The CDR3 is made up of 14 amino acids. With 5 bases removed from V and 14 bases from J, the gap between germline ends came to 23 bases.